Below, 15 T cell receptor beta chains from the same sample are listed, as sequenced in a study of T cells in Graves' hyperthyroidism and ophthalmopathy. The TCR beta CDR3 regions underwent amplification using RNA transcripts as the source. HTBI primers drove first-round RT-PCR of the TCR CDR3. TCRdb processed the multiplex PCR reads anew with MiXCR; each CDR3 protein has one entry. The sample shows over 300,000 distinct CDR3 sequences, approximately 15% of them seen only once. The sample taken for sequencing was blood. The source of these receptors is a woman in her forties with Graves' ophthalmopathy.

This clonotype was recorded at least ten times. The chain couples TRBV7-2 to TRBJ2-5; 10 bases fit TRBD1. The V gene's germline CDR1 is SGHTA and CDR2 FQGNSA. This CDR3 is 15 amino acids long. The ends lost 4 bases at V and 2 bases at J; junction bases unmatched: 4. The CDR3 bases are TGTGCCAGCAGCTCTCCGGGACAGGGGCAAGAGACCCAGTACTTC. Amino acid sequence: CASSSPGQGQETQYF.

This clonotype was observed many times. The chain links TRBV2 to TRBJ1-6, with TRBD1 as a possible D gene (5 bases). V shed 6 bases and J shed 8 bases, with 17 bases lying between them. This CDR3 contains 15 residues. Germline V gives CDR1 SNHLY, CDR2 FYNNEI. The CDR3: CASRSPGTEYSPLHF. CDR3 DNA sequence: TGTGCCAGCAGGTCTCCCGGGACGGAATATTCACCCCTCCACTTT.

This clonotype was counted a few times. This rearrangement joins TRBV3-1 to TRBJ1-1; D perhaps matches TRBD1 (5 bases). Trimming stripped 1 base from V and 6 bases from J, with 18 bases between. The CDR3 extends over 16 amino acids. From germline, CDR1 is LGHDT and CDR2 YNNKEL (reference sequence). CDR3 sequence: CASSQAGQFEFPEAFF. CDR3 DNA: TGTGCCAGCAGCCAAGCAGGGCAATTTGAATTCCCTGAAGCTTTCTTT.

The rearrangement uses TRBV19 and TRBJ1-5, with a possible D match to TRBD1 (5 bases). Germline V CDR1 and CDR2: LNHDA, SQIVND (reference sequence). V dropped 3 bases and J dropped 0 bases, with 15 bases sitting between them. The CDR3 has 17 amino acids. The CDR3, as DNA: TGTGCCAGTAGTATTCAATCTAAGGGGATTAGCAATCAGCCCCAGCATTTT. This sequence encodes CASSIQSKGISNQPQHF.

This clonotype came up a few times. The chain recombines TRBV11-3 with TRBJ2-2; tentatively, D is TRBD2 (6 bases). CDR3 length: 17 amino acids. V lost 5 bases and J lost 6, with 22 bases in between. Looked up from germline, CDR1 is SGHNT and CDR2 is YENEEA. The CDR3 reads CASSRQGRTLVPGELFF. Written as DNA, the CDR3 is TGTGCCAGCAGCCGCCAAGGGAGGACACTGGTGCCCGGGGAGCTGTTTTTT.

This clonotype was found many times. The chain employs TRBV28 and TRBJ1-4, with 8 bases lining up with TRBD1. The trim removed 5 bases at V and 6 bases at J, leaving 8 bases unmatched. This CDR3 is built from 15 residues. CDR1 is MDHEN and CDR2 is SYDVKM in the germline V gene. Here the CDR3 DNA reads TGTGCCAGCAGTCTACCCACAGGGGGTTATGAAAAACTGTTTTTT. Residues: CASSLPTGGYEKLFF.

This clonotype was recorded only once. Possible read error: a much larger clone is one base away. J is TRBJ1-1 and V is TRBV6-2 or TRBV6-3; D may be TRBD1 (6 bases). CDR1 and CDR2 (germline): MNHEY, SVGEGT. The CDR3 has 14 amino acids. The V end lost 7 bases, the J end lost 3 bases, and 15 bases lay between the germline ends. CDR3 sequence (DNA): TGTGCCAGCAACCCGACAGGCTGGGACACTGAAGCTTTCTTT. This translates into CASNPTGWDTEAFF.

V is TRBV27 and J is TRBJ2-1; no definite D call. The CDR3 length is 15 residues. In germline, CDR1 is MNHEY, CDR2 SMNVEV (reference sequence). V lost 2 bases to trimming and J lost 4 bases, with 12 bases between them. The CDR3 is CASSLRGGLYNEQFF. The CDR3 DNA reads as TGTGCCAGCAGTTTACGCGGCGGCCTATACAATGAGCAGTTCTTC.

At least ten counts were recorded for this clonotype. V usage is TRBV27 and J usage is TRBJ2-3; 9 positions agree with TRBD1. Germline CDR1 and CDR2: MNHEY and SMNVEV (reference sequence). This CDR3 is built from 15 residues. With V trimmed by 6 bases and J by 4 bases, 8 bases remained unmatched. CDR3 nucleotides: TGTGCCAGCAGCCGAACAGGGGGCGAGGCAGATACGCAGTATTTT. This encodes CASSRTGGEADTQYF.

This clonotype was picked up many times. The chain recombines TRBV27 with TRBJ2-5, with a possible D match to TRBD2 (6 bases). The ends were cut back, 3 bases at V and 2 bases at J, with 22 bases in the middle. Germline V gives CDR1 MNHEY, CDR2 SMNVEV (reference sequence). This CDR3 comprises 18 residues. This CDR3 is CASSLFGVSGRGQETQYF. CDR3 in DNA: TGTGCCAGCAGTTTGTTCGGCGTGAGCGGGCGGGGTCAAGAGACCCAGTACTTC.

The rearrangement uses TRBV6-1 and TRBJ2-2; TRBD2 might be the D (6 bases). The CDR3 spans 15 residues. Germline V gene lookup returns CDR1 MNHNS and CDR2 SASEGT. Trimming removed 5 bases at V and 4 bases at J, with 14 bases between. This CDR3 is CASSRAMGGTGELFF. CDR3 DNA sequence: TGTGCCAGCAGTAGGGCTATGGGAGGCACCGGGGAGCTGTTTTTT.

This clonotype was counted ten times or more. J is TRBJ2-6 and V is TRBV13; unclear D gene. Trimming shortened V by 5 bases and J by 0 bases, and 2 bases separated the two germline ends. Germline V gene lookup returns CDR1 PRHDT and CDR2 FYEKMQ (reference sequence). The CDR3 spans 13 residues. DNA for the CDR3: TGTGCCAGCAGCGACTCTGGGGCCAACGTCCTGACTTTC. Protein product: CASSDSGANVLTF.

The chain is built from TRBV4-1 and TRBJ2-7; D tentatively fits TRBD1 or TRBD2 (6 bases each). The CDR3 has 17 residues. V was cut by 0 bases and J by 5 bases, with 20 bases left in between. The V gene's germline CDR1 is MGHRA and CDR2 YSYEKL. DNA of the CDR3: TGCGCCAGCAGCCAAGATCCCCCCGGGGGCCCTAGCCACGAGCAGTACTTC. Protein: CASSQDPPGGPSHEQYF.

This sequence joins TRBV2 and TRBJ2-7; 10 nucleotides align to TRBD2. Germline V lookup: CDR1 SNHLY, CDR2 FYNNEI. The CDR3 has 15 amino acids. The J segment lost 5 bases and the V segment lost 7 bases, leaving 11 bases of the junction unmatched. The CDR3 loop is CASTGELAGKDEQYF. CDR3 DNA: TGTGCCAGCACCGGGGAACTAGCGGGGAAAGACGAGCAGTACTTC.

This chain links TRBV5-1 with TRBJ2-5; TRBD1 is a possible D gene (5 bases). Trimming cost V 7 bases and J 1 base, with 14 bases left between them. The germline V gene encodes CDR1 SGHRS and CDR2 YFSETQ. The CDR3 extends over 14 amino acids. The CDR3 loop reads CASRLDSFQETQYF. In nucleotides, the CDR3 is TGCGCCAGCCGACTCGACAGCTTCCAAGAGACCCAGTACTTC.